The clone carrying this T cell receptor beta chain has a count of ten or more. What it recognizes is unknown. TCRdb processed the reads anew with MiXCR; each CDR3 protein has one entry. This sample has about 320,000 distinct CDR3 sequences; 8% to 9.5% occur once, and the top ten carry 4.3%. The source of the sample is a study of T cell repertoires in cytomegalovirus infection. Study-wide results and limits: People with CMV and the relevant HLA were identified by cumulative public TCR beta family frequency. Dominant in the ex vivo response were TCR beta clonotypes restricted by HLA-C and specific for CMV.

What was sequenced was PBMCs. The clonotype originates from a human donor in good health (CMV status not recorded). Some clones in this sample may be carry-over from other donors' samples.

CDR3 residues: CASSSLGPRSEQYF. In DNA, the CDR3 is TGTGCCAGCAGCTCGTTGGGCCCCAGGAGCGAGCAGTACTTC. The chain uses TRBV7-2 and TRBJ2-7; D uncertain. The CDR3 consists of 14 residues. The V end lost 4 bases, the J end lost 6 bases, and 16 bases lay between the germline ends. Germline V gives CDR1 SGHTA, CDR2 FQGNSA.